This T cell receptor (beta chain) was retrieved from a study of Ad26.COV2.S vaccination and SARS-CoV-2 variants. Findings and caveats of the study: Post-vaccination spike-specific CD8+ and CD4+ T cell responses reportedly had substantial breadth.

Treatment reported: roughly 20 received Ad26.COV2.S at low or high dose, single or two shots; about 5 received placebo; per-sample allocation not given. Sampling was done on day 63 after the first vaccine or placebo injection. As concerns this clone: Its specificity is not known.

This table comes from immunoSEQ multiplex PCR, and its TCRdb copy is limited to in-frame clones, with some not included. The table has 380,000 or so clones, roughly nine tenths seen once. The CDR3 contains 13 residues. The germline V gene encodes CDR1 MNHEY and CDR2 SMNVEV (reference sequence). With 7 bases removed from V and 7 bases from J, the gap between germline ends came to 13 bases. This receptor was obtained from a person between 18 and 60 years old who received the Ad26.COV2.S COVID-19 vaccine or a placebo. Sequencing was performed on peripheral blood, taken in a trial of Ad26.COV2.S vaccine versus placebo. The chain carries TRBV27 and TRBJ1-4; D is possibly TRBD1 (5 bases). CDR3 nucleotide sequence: TGTGCCAGCAAGGGCTGGGGGGGTGAAAAACTGTTTTTT. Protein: CASKGWGGEKLFF.